Listed here is a single T cell receptor (beta chain). It lacks a known antigen. The input lacks base qualities; no much larger clone sits a single base away. The data belong to a study of CD8 T cells in ankylosing spondylitis (TCRdb year 2017). Concerning the study at large: T cell receptor beta repertoires were profiled in healthy donors and ankylosing spondylitis patients so that disease-linked TCR variants could be found. Peripheral blood was sampled, and synovial fluid was additionally collected from ankylosing spondylitis patients. In total, the full study cohort was made up of 110 or so healthy donors and approximately 24 ankylosing spondylitis patients.

Sequenced on an Illumina HiSeq 2500. Quantitative 5'-RACE with molecular barcodes was the method used to prepare the TCR beta libraries. For the original study's pipeline: Disease-linked TCR variants were identified with a new computational method built on a probabilistic model of VDJ rearrangement. Using fastp at Q25 and MiXCR, TCRdb reprocessed the public reads and kept productive beta chains. Entries are consolidated by CDR3 protein sequence, retaining the most common genes and DNA. It is TCRdb's table, rather than the study itself, that gives the V and J calls and clone size. Across this sample there are a few hundred thousand distinct CDR3 sequences, with over 15% seen only once. The ten most abundant clones make up around 0.92% of the sample. The paper's findings and limits, for the study overall: Some of the motif variants had been reported before in the synovial fluid and blood of reactive arthritis patients, a finding that suggests common disease-initiation mechanisms. In peripheral blood, the disease-linked clones were found at relatively low frequencies and had a CD8+ phenotype. Significant enrichment of the disease-linked clones was reported in matched synovial fluid samples from ankylosing spondylitis patients. A TCR beta motif of several highly homologous amino acid variants appeared characteristic of blood from ankylosing spondylitis patients.

The specimen was blood, either unsorted or a sorted T cell fraction (not recorded which). This clonotype was obtained from a male donor with ankylosing spondylitis.

The CDR3 reads as follows: CSAIKRGPNRNNEQFF. The DNA is TGCAGTGCTATAAAGCGGGGGCCCAACCGTAACAATGAGCAGTTCTTC. The rearrangement joined TRBV20-1 to TRBJ2-1, with 8 central nucleotides matching TRBD2. V has 4 bases trimmed and J has 5 bases trimmed; junction bases matching no gene number 13. Via the germline V gene (reference sequence), CDR1 is DFQATT and CDR2 SNEGSKA. The CDR3 has 16 amino acids, counting the end cysteine and phenylalanine. The retained sequence is limited to the CDR3, 48 bases, with the frame set at the first base.